This T cell receptor (beta chain) was recorded in a study of vaccination and CD4 T cells after COVID-19 (dated by TCRdb to between 2020 and 2023). General notes on the study: Every convalescent patient had a positive nasal swab PCR test for SARS-CoV-2, with mild disease in several patients and severe disease in one. Two doses of either the Pfizer-BioNTech BNT162b2 vaccine (n=8) or the Moderna mRNA-1273 vaccine (n=2) were administered to participants. Post-vaccine blood samples were taken a median of approximately 76 days after the second vaccine dose, with a range of about 13 to 250 days. In under 13 COVID-19 convalescent patients and 4 infection-naive healthy vaccine recipients, researchers compared the spike-specific CD4+ TCR repertoire from before mRNA vaccination with the repertoire from after. Post-COVID blood samples were collected from convalescent patients a median of around 100 days after diagnosis, with a range of roughly 35 to 170 days. Six males and four females were included in the convalescent cohort, with two Hispanic individuals, seven Caucasians, two Asians and one multiracial person represented. In control cultures, a CEFX viral epitope pool was used as positive control, an HIV-1 Nef peptide pool was used as negative control, or no peptide was added. The cultures were stimulated with overlapping spike peptide pools from SARS-CoV-2 and from the common cold coronaviruses HCoV-NL63, HCoV-OC43 and HCoV-229E. Overall results and qualifications from the work: Among the post-vaccine SARS-CoV-2-reactive clones in convalescent patients, a median about 87% showed up only after vaccination, which suggests vaccine-specific priming. Although the median number of SARS-CoV-2-reactive clonotypes went up from 20 to 25 after infection to 38 after vaccination, the increase was not significant. Of the vaccine-specific clones found in convalescent patients, nearly all (304 of 307) were mono-reactive for SARS-CoV-2 spike instead of being cross-reactive with common cold coronaviruses. Only a relatively small number of convalescent patients were included in the study, and early timepoints following natural infection were not analyzed.

Spanning cysteine to phenylalanine, the CDR3 consists of 12 amino acids. CDR3 DNA is the only sequence kept; it has 36 bases, read in frame from the first base. The germline V gene sets CDR1 to SGHNT and CDR2 to YENEEA. Trimming costs V 0 bases and J 9 bases, and their ends lie 7 bases apart. On this clonotype: It lacks a known antigen. No qualities accompany the bases; no much larger clone lies one base away.

Read against the paper, the sample's treatment or condition label means: approximately 9-day PBMC culture with coronavirus spike peptide pools or control peptides (ViraFEST assay). The study used the ViraFEST assay, which expanded antigen-specific T cells with peptide pools and then identified expanded clonotypes by TCR sequencing. The convalescent patients' positive SARS-CoV-2 PCR tests fell between March and December 2020, which was before the Alpha, Beta and Delta variants emerged in the United States. PBMCs were cultured at 1.5 million to 2 million per well in IMDM supplemented with approximately 5% human AB serum and approximately 10 IU/ml IL-2, with approximately 10 ug/ml peptide pools added. Half of the culture medium was replaced with fresh IL-2-containing medium on days 3 and 7. After approximately eleven days of culture, CD4+ T cells were isolated by negative selection with the EasySep CD4+ T cell isolation kit. PBMCs were separated from whole blood using Ficoll-Paque Plus gradient centrifugation and then either used fresh or cryopreserved at -140C. In general, triplicate wells were set up for every culture condition.

Library generation was performed with PCR. TCR sequencing of DNA from cultured CD4+ T cells used the Oncomine TCR Beta short-read assay at the Johns Hopkins FTIC core. The QIAamp micro DNA kit was used to extract genomic DNA from the cultured CD4+ T cells. The Oncomine TCR Beta libraries from cultured CD4+ T cells were pooled using unique dual indexes and then sequenced on an Illumina iSeq 100. Regarding the original processing steps: Non-productive sequences were removed, and CDR3s that did not start with C, did not end with F or W, or were shorter than 7 amino acids were discarded. The MANAFEST web application was used to identify antigen-specific clonotypes by comparing peptide-stimulated wells against reference wells and other culture wells. Positive clones required FDR below 0.05, an odds ratio above 5, and productive frequency above 0.1% in at least two of three replicate wells. A clonotype was classed as cross-reactive if the clonotype showed significant expansion both in SARS-CoV-2 spike wells and in at least one common cold coronavirus spike condition. CDR3 homology was assessed with Levenshtein distances (stringdist) and unrooted phylogenetic trees (ape) in R version 3.6.1. The public reads were run again by TCRdb, first through fastp at Q25 and then through MiXCR, and only productive beta chains were kept. Rows are combined by CDR3 protein, so each entry shows the most common genes and DNA. What appears here as the V and J calls and clone size reflects TCRdb's work, not the paper's. The sample contains about 19,000 distinct CDR3 sequences, 40% to 60% of them found a single time. 10% of the sample lies in the top ten.

The chain is encoded by TRBV11-3 joined to TRBJ2-3; a confident D gene designation cannot be given. Material: CD4+ T cells from blood, cultured in vitro, obtained before SARS-CoV-2 vaccination. The receptor was derived from a human donor who had recovered from COVID-19. The DNA sequence is as follows: TGTGCCAGCAGCTTAGAGCCAGGCACGCAGTATTTT. This encodes CASSLEPGTQYF.